This T cell receptor beta chain was retrieved from a study of shared clonotypes between healthy human individuals. Study findings and constraints: An anticipated effect of sequencing depth on clonotype sharing among donors was recognized.

As concerns this clone: Antigen: not known.

Profiled with immunoSEQ multiplex PCR; TCRdb holds only in-frame clones, not every one. Of around 940,000 clones in the sample, around three quarters were seen once. In germline, CDR1 is MNHEY, CDR2 SMNVEV (reference sequence). CDR3 length: 18 amino acids. The ends lost 3 bases at V and 0 bases at J; junction bases unmatched: 14. The receptor was derived from a man in his late teens or twenties in good health. Sequenced sample: memory CD4+ T cells sorted from blood. Stated subset: CD45RA-negative fraction. The chain carries TRBV27 and TRBJ2-7, with 7 bases identical to TRBD1. In DNA, the CDR3 is TGTGCCAGCAGTTTCCTTACGGGACAGCCTTTTAGCTCCTACGAGCAGTACTTC. Translating it yields CASSFLTGQPFSSYEQYF.